The 10 T cell receptor beta chains presented below share a single source sample, sequenced in a study of beta chain features in type 1 diabetes. The whole isolated RNA underwent reverse transcription, so sequencing captured expressed TCRB transcripts. Some clones are missing from TCRdb's copy, which holds only in-frame ones; the method was immunoSEQ multiplex PCR. The top ten clones hold about 0.019% of a sample with 350,000 to 450,000 clones, more than 12% of them seen once. The sequencing input was naive CD4+ T cells from blood. The receptors come from a woman younger than 35 in good health.

This chain links TRBV7-2 with TRBJ1-4; D gene unclear. Germline V gives CDR1 SGHTA, CDR2 FQGNSA. The V and J ends lost 5 bases and 0 bases respectively, with 4 bases between them. This CDR3 is built from 13 residues. The CDR3 sequence is CASSGATNEKLFF. The CDR3 nucleotides read TGTGCCAGCAGCGGAGCAACTAATGAAAAACTGTTTTTT. The variable domain in full, completed from reference TRBV7-2 and TRBJ1-4, reads GAGVSQSPSNKVTEKGKDVELRCDPISGHTALYWYRQSLGQGLEFLIYFQGNSAPDKSGLPSDRFSAERTGGSVSTLTIQRTQQEDSAVYLCASSGATNEKLFFGSGTQLSVL.

This clone was seen a few times. The chain joins TRBV11-3 to TRBJ2-7, with 13 nucleotides matching TRBD2. Losses at the gene ends were 4 bases for V and 0 bases for J; bases not matched to a gene: 12. The CDR3 covers 19 residues. Per the germline V gene, CDR1 is SGHNT and CDR2 is YENEEA. CDR3 amino acids: CASSSWTSGRPSSSYEQYF. CDR3 bases: TGTGCCAGCAGCTCCTGGACTAGCGGGAGACCTTCAAGCTCCTACGAGCAGTACTTC.

The V and J genes are TRBV27 and TRBJ1-5; tentatively, D is TRBD1 (5 bases). There are 14 residues in the CDR3. Trimming took off 7 bases at V and 2 bases at J, with 12 bases between the two ends. Looked up from germline, CDR1 is MNHEY and CDR2 is SMNVEV (reference sequence). CDR3 bases: TGTGCCAGCAAACCAGGGTCGGGCAATCAGCCCCAGCATTTT. It specifies CASKPGSGNQPQHF.

In its sample, this clone was seen a few times. The rearrangement links TRBV27 to TRBJ1-2; no definite D call. This CDR3 region has 14 residues. The germline gives CDR1 MNHEY, CDR2 SMNVEV (reference sequence). Trimming removed 2 bases from V and 6 bases from J, with 13 bases in between. Here the CDR3 DNA reads TGTGCCAGCAGTTTAGTAGCAGCCACGGATGGCTACACCTTC. Its translation is CASSLVAATDGYTF.

V and J are TRBV15 and TRBJ2-3; 9 bases line up with TRBD1. CDR1 LNHNV and CDR2 YYDKDF come from the germline V gene (reference sequence). This CDR3 comprises 16 residues. The trim removed 3 bases at V and 2 bases at J, leaving 6 bases unmatched. The CDR3 sequence: CATSSRTGVNTDTQYF. CDR3 coding DNA: TGTGCCACCAGCAGCCGGACAGGGGTGAACACAGATACGCAGTATTTT.

This clone was seen a handful of times. The chain is built from TRBV2 and TRBJ2-1; 9 nucleotides align to TRBD2. V was pared by 1 base and J by 4 bases, with 5 bases of the junction left unmatched. The CDR3 loop spans 16 amino acids. CDR1 and CDR2 (germline): SNHLY, FYNNEI. The CDR3 nucleotides are TGTGCCAGCAGTGAAGGCCCTAGCGGGGAGTACAATGAGCAGTTCTTC. This encodes CASSEGPSGEYNEQFF.

This clone occurred a few times. At one of its ends the junction is not consistent with the germline gene, which may arise from a read error. This chain connects TRBV3-1 (or the pseudogene TRBV3-2) to TRBJ2-4; D gene ambiguous. CDR3 length: 8 amino acids. Per germline, CDR1 LGHDT and CDR2 YNNKEL (reference sequence). CDR3: CASSPAGF. The CDR3 coding sequence is TGTGCCAGCAGCCCCGCCGGCTTC.

The table lists this clone with a few counts. The chain employs TRBV7-9 and TRBJ2-4; D may be TRBD2 (6 bases). V lost 0 bases to trimming and J lost 6 bases, with 15 bases between them. Per the germline V gene, CDR1 is SEHNR and CDR2 is FQNEAQ (reference sequence). The CDR3 has 16 residues. The CDR3 is CASSLAVGGRGNIQYF. Written as DNA, the CDR3 is TGTGCCAGCAGCTTAGCTGTCGGAGGGCGGGGAAACATTCAGTACTTC. The full variable domain, its missing parts supplied by reference TRBV7-9 and TRBJ2-4, is DTGVSQNPRHKITKRGQNVTFRCDPISEHNRLYWYRQTLGQGPEFLTYFQNEAQLEKSRLLSDRFSAERPKGSFSTLEIQRTEQGDSAMYLCASSLAVGGRGNIQYFGAGTRLSVL.

The chain combines TRBV27 with TRBJ1-5; TRBD1 matches at 8 bases. The ends lost 4 bases at V and 0 bases at J; junction bases unmatched: 5. The CDR3 is made up of 16 amino acids. Per germline, CDR1 MNHEY and CDR2 SMNVEV (reference sequence). Here the CDR3 reads CASSSTGAYSNQPQHF. CDR3 nucleotide sequence: TGTGCCAGCAGTTCGACAGGGGCCTATAGCAATCAGCCCCAGCATTTT.

The rearrangement links TRBV7-9 to TRBJ2-1; 10 nucleotides line up with TRBD2. V shed 3 bases and J 8 bases; nucleotides not matched to a gene: 7. The germline V gene encodes CDR1 SEHNR and CDR2 FQNEAQ (reference sequence). The CDR3 is 15 residues long. This chain's CDR3 is CASSFSSGRGDEQFF. The CDR3 nucleotides read TGTGCCAGCAGCTTTTCTAGCGGGAGAGGTGATGAGCAGTTCTTC.